The 27 T cell receptor beta chains in this list originate from one sample, sequenced in a study of T cell repertoires in ileal Crohn's disease. Documented time point: neoterminal ileum biopsy at postoperative endoscopy, about 6 months after surgery. Data came from immunoSEQ multiplex PCR; TCRdb stores just in-frame clones and leaves some out. Seen here are around 8,900 clones, approximately 80% observed once, and the top ten hold more than 15%. The material sequenced was ileal tissue. These receptors originate from an adult with Crohn's disease.

There are a few counts of this clone. V and J are TRBV5-8 and TRBJ2-3; 9 bases line up with TRBD2. Germline V gene sequence: CDR1 SGHTS, CDR2 YDEGEE. The CDR3 has 17 amino acids. J lost 2 bases, V lost 4 bases, and 11 bases had no gene match. The CDR3 coding sequence is TGTGCCAGCAGCCCCTGGGGGGTAGCGGGGGTCACAGATACGCAGTATTTT. Its protein product is CASSPWGVAGVTDTQYF.

V and J are TRBV7-6 and TRBJ2-1; D remains ambiguous. This CDR3 spans 14 amino acids. CDR1 and CDR2 from the germline V gene are SGHVS and FNYEAQ. The V and J ends lost 1 base and 8 bases respectively, with 12 bases between them. The CDR3 protein is CASSLGPLGYEQFF. The CDR3 bases are TGTGCCAGCAGCTTAGGGCCCCTGGGCTATGAGCAGTTCTTC.

This clone was recorded a few times. The chain has TRBV30 and TRBJ2-6; D perhaps matches TRBD1 (5 bases). Deletions cut 0 bases from V and 2 bases from J, with 8 bases between. The CDR3 covers 15 residues. Per germline, CDR1 GTSNPN and CDR2 SVGIG (reference sequence). CDR3 amino acids: CAWSVRRAGANVLTF. The CDR3 DNA reads TGTGCCTGGAGTGTACGCAGGGCTGGGGCCAACGTCCTGACTTTC.

The chain joins TRBV5-1 to TRBJ1-6; D not resolved. Per germline, CDR1 SGHRS and CDR2 YFSETQ. The V end lost 1 base, the J end lost 7 bases, and 9 bases lay between the germline ends. CDR3 length equals 14 residues. For the CDR3, the DNA is TGCGCCAGCAGCTTGCGAACAGTCAATTCACCCCTCCACTTT. Residues: CASSLRTVNSPLHF.

The chain carries TRBV6-1 and TRBJ2-5; 11 bases agree with TRBD2. The DNA end lines up better with TRBJ2-7; the J call may be wrong. The CDR3 totals 15 residues. The V gene's germline CDR1 is MNHNS and CDR2 SASEGT. This CDR3 reads CASSGASSGRIEQYF. CDR3 DNA: TGTGCCAGCAGTGGTGCATCTAGCGGGAGGATCGAGCAGTACTTC.

The rearrangement uses TRBV7-9 and TRBJ2-7; D is uncertain. From germline, CDR1 is SEHNR and CDR2 FQNEAQ (reference sequence). The CDR3 is made up of 15 amino acids. V gave up 5 bases and J gave up 2 bases, with 16 bases separating them. CDR3 in DNA: TGTGCCAGCAGCCCCCGACATTTGGCTACCTACGAGCAGTACTTC. This codes for CASSPRHLATYEQYF. The variable domain in full, completed from reference TRBV7-9 and TRBJ2-7, reads DTGVSQNPRHKITKRGQNVTFRCDPISEHNRLYWYRQTLGQGPEFLTYFQNEAQLEKSRLLSDRFSAERPKGSFSTLEIQRTEQGDSAMYLCASSPRHLATYEQYFGPGTRLTVT.

The gene calls are TRBV5-6 and TRBJ1-3; no clear D. Germline V gene sequence: CDR1 SGHDT, CDR2 YYEEEE. The CDR3 consists of 16 residues. V gave up 3 bases and J gave up 0 bases, with 13 bases separating them. Written as DNA, the CDR3 is TGTGCCAGCAGCTGGGGAGAGTCCTACTCTGGAAACACCATATATTTT. It translates to CASSWGESYSGNTIYF. Supplemented by reference TRBV5-6 and TRBJ1-3, the full variable domain reads DAGVTQSPTHLIKTRGQQVTLRCSPKSGHDTVSWYQQALGQGPQFIFQYYEEEERQRGNFPDRFSGHQFPNYSSELNVNALLLGDSALYLCASSWGESYSGNTIYFGEGSWLTVV.

The chain carries TRBV21-1 and TRBJ1-3. TRBV21-1 is shown as a pseudogene. There are 15 residues in the CDR3. In nucleotides, the CDR3 is TGTGCCAGCAGCAAAGGGGAGCGCTCTGGAAACACCATATATTTT. Translated: CASSKGERSGNTIYF.

V gene TRBV15 combines with J gene TRBJ2-3, with 10 nucleotides matching TRBD2. Germline V lookup: CDR1 LNHNV, CDR2 YYDKDF (reference sequence). The CDR3 is 16 amino acids. V trimming: 0 bases; J trimming: 4 bases; junction bases outside the gene matches: 4. The CDR3 spells CATSRDGAGGADTQYF. CDR3 sequence (DNA): TGTGCCACCAGCAGAGATGGAGCGGGAGGGGCAGATACGCAGTATTTT.

The chain uses TRBV7-9 and TRBJ1-4; D is uncertain. The V and J ends lost 7 bases and 4 bases respectively, with 10 bases between them. Germline V gives CDR1 SEHNR, CDR2 FQNEAQ (reference sequence). The CDR3 loop spans 13 amino acids. The CDR3 sequence: CASTWEGNEKLFF. In DNA form, the CDR3 reads TGTGCCAGCACGTGGGAGGGTAATGAAAAACTGTTTTTT.

This chain uses TRBV5-4 with TRBJ2-3, with TRBD2 matching over 7 bases. J was trimmed by 2 bases and V by 3 bases; bases with no gene match: 6. The CDR3 extends over 15 amino acids. Germline CDR1 is SGHNT and CDR2 is YYREEE (reference sequence). The CDR3 here is CASSSSGLITDTQYF. CDR3 DNA: TGTGCCAGCAGCTCGTCGGGACTAATCACAGATACGCAGTATTTT.

The rearrangement uses TRBV5-5 and TRBJ1-5; 11 nucleotides match TRBD1. The CDR3 contains 14 residues. CDR1 is SGHKS, CDR2 YYEKEE, per germline (reference sequence). Trimming at V came to 4 bases and at J to 7 bases, leaving 4 bases not matched to a gene. This chain's CDR3 is CASSGGQGGQPQHF. CDR3 DNA: TGTGCCAGCAGCGGGGGACAGGGGGGGCAGCCCCAGCATTTT.

The gene calls are TRBV9 and TRBJ2-7, with 9 bases matching TRBD2. The V and J ends lost 4 bases and 5 bases, in that order; junction bases with no gene match: 16. The CDR3 spans 17 residues. Germline V gene lookup returns CDR1 SGDLS and CDR2 YYNGEE. The CDR3 DNA is TGTGCCAGCAGCCCTTTTAGCGGGGGATTATCAGGTGACGAGCAGTACTTC. It codes for CASSPFSGGLSGDEQYF.

This clone was detected only a few times. The chain links TRBV28 to TRBJ2-3, with 7 bases aligning to TRBD1. The V gene end was trimmed by 2 bases and the J gene end by 3 bases; junction bases not matched to a gene: 5. Germline CDR1 MDHEN, CDR2 SYDVKM. The CDR3 sequence is 15 residues long. CDR3 nucleotide sequence: TGTGCCAGCAGTTTAGACAGGGCCGTAACAGATACGCAGTATTTT. It yields the protein CASSLDRAVTDTQYF.

This chain links TRBV7-8 with TRBJ2-7, with TRBD2 matching 10 bases. Trimming at V came to 4 bases and at J to 2 bases, leaving 2 bases not matched to a gene. The CDR3 spans 14 residues. CDR1 and CDR2 from the germline V gene are SGHVS and FQNEAQ. The CDR3 DNA follows: TGTGCCAGCAGCTCCGGGACTAGCGCCTACGAGCAGTACTTC. Amino acids: CASSSGTSAYEQYF.

The rearrangement links TRBV7-2 to TRBJ2-7, with 12 nucleotides matching TRBD2. Germline assignment: CDR1 SGHTA and CDR2 FQGNSA. V gave up 4 bases and J gave up 4 bases; unmatched junction bases: 8. The CDR3 runs 16 residues. The CDR3 DNA sequence: TGTGCCAGCAGCTCTAGGTCCGGGACTAGCGGGTACGAGCAGTACTTC. Translation gives CASSSRSGTSGYEQYF.

This clone was observed a handful of times. The chain uses TRBV19 and TRBJ1-2; 11 bases align to TRBD1. The ends lost 5 bases at V and 4 bases at J; junction bases unmatched: 6. Germline assignment: CDR1 LNHDA and CDR2 SQIVND (reference sequence). This CDR3 has 15 residues. The CDR3 DNA follows: TGTGCCAGTAGTCCCGGACAGGGGGCAGTCTATGGCTACACCTTC. Encoded protein: CASSPGQGAVYGYTF.

CDR3 nucleotide sequence: TGTGCCAGCAGGGTTGGACAGGGATTGAGGGGCTACACCTTC. Amino acid sequence: CASRVGQGLRGYTF. This chain links TRBV2 with TRBJ1-2, with 8 bases aligning to TRBD1. Germline-derived CDR1 and CDR2 are SNHLY and FYNNEI. V was pared by 6 bases and J by 8 bases, with 11 bases of the junction left unmatched. The CDR3 runs 14 residues.

The J gene is TRBJ1-1, the V gene TRBV7-2, with TRBD1 identical over 8 bases. V gave up 5 bases and J gave up 14 bases; unmatched junction bases: 10. Germline assignment: CDR1 SGHTA and CDR2 FQGNSA. This CDR3 contains 12 residues. The CDR3 DNA is TGTGCCAGCAGCACCAGACAGGGGCAATTATTCTTT. Translating gives CASSTRQGQLFF. Combining the CDR3 with reference TRBV7-2 and TRBJ1-1 gives the whole variable domain GAGVSQSPSNKVTEKGKDVELRCDPISGHTALYWYRQSLGQGLEFLIYFQGNSAPDKSGLPSDRFSAERTGGSVSTLTIQRTQQEDSAVYLCASSTRQGQLFFGQGTRLTVV.

This clone was counted between two and nine times. The chain recombines TRBV7-8 with TRBJ2-3; D may be TRBD2 (7 bases). V lost 5 bases, J lost 6 bases, and 18 bases lay in between. The germline CDR1 and CDR2 sequences are SGHVS and FQNEAQ. The CDR3 extends over 15 amino acids. The CDR3 is CASSHQGGAMDTQYF. In DNA, the CDR3 is TGTGCCAGCAGCCATCAAGGGGGGGCGATGGATACGCAGTATTTT.

The chain links TRBV5-5 to TRBJ2-7, with 7 bases that match TRBD1. The CDR3 length is 15 residues. Germline trimming cut 0 bases from V and 4 bases from J; bases unmatched to any gene: 7. Germline V gene lookup returns CDR1 SGHKS and CDR2 YYEKEE (reference sequence). CDR3 in DNA: TGTGCCAGCAGCTTGGGACCGGGACAGCAGTACGAGCAGTACTTC. Translated: CASSLGPGQQYEQYF.

The rearrangement uses TRBV9 and TRBJ2-2; 9 bases are shared with TRBD1. V was pared by 4 bases and J by 0 bases, with 1 base of the junction left unmatched. Germline assignment: CDR1 SGDLS and CDR2 YYNGEE. This CDR3 has 15 residues. The CDR3 region has the DNA TGTGCCAGCAGCCGGGACAGGGCGAACACCGGGGAGCTGTTTTTT. It specifies CASSRDRANTGELFF.

The chain is built from TRBV2 and TRBJ1-5, with D maybe TRBD1 (5 bases). V lost 3 bases to trimming and J lost 5 bases, with 11 bases between them. CDR3 length equals 14 residues. Germline loops: CDR1 SNHLY, CDR2 FYNNEI. The CDR3 sequence: CASSDVGRDQPQHF. The CDR3 DNA sequence: TGTGCCAGCAGTGATGTGGGGCGTGATCAGCCCCAGCATTTT.

The chain uses TRBV28 and TRBJ1-2; 7 positions agree with TRBD1. The germline V gene has CDR1 MDHEN and CDR2 SYDVKM. CDR3 length equals 13 residues. V dropped 6 bases and J dropped 4; count of bases not matched to a gene: 5. The CDR3 coding sequence is TGTGCCAGCAGGCGCGGGACAGTCTATGGCTACACCTTC. The encoded protein is CASRRGTVYGYTF.

The V and J genes are TRBV19 and TRBJ2-7, with TRBD1 as a possible D gene (5 bases). Deletions cut 4 bases from V and 6 bases from J, with 13 bases between. Looked up from germline, CDR1 is LNHDA and CDR2 is SQIVND (reference sequence). The CDR3 sequence is 13 residues long. CDR3 loop: CASSNRQSREQYF. The CDR3 nucleotides read TGTGCCAGTAGTAACAGACAGAGTCGCGAGCAGTACTTC.

The chain is built from TRBV4-2 and TRBJ2-2; TRBD2 aligns across 7 bases. This CDR3 is 18 amino acids long. V shed 0 bases, J shed 0 bases, and the junction held 7 bases outside the gene matches. The germline V gene encodes CDR1 LGHNA and CDR2 YNFKEQ. DNA for the CDR3: TGTGCCAGCAGCCAAGATCAAAGCGGGACTACGAACACCGGGGAGCTGTTTTTT. Translation: CASSQDQSGTTNTGELFF.

The V and J genes are TRBV5-1 and TRBJ1-2; D perhaps matches TRBD1 (6 bases). Trimming cost V 4 bases and J 2 bases, with 15 bases left between them. CDR3 length: 15 residues. Germline lookup yields CDR1 SGHRS and CDR2 YFSETQ. The CDR3 reads CASSLSGTTNYGYTF. The CDR3 bases are TGCGCCAGCAGCCTCTCTGGGACAACGAACTATGGCTACACCTTC.